The source of this T cell receptor (beta chain) is a study of T cell changes during pregnancy in multiple sclerosis. Produced via immunoSEQ multiplex PCR; TCRdb's table is partial and in-frame only. This sample has about 23,000 clones, with roughly 91% found just once. V trimming: 6 bases; J trimming: 3 bases; junction bases outside the gene matches: 10. The CDR3 contains 14 residues. Germline loops: CDR1 SQVTM, CDR2 ANQGSEA. The sample was CD8+ T cells from peripheral blood mononuclear cells, taken in the first trimester of pregnancy. This sequence originates from a female donor with multiple sclerosis, enrolled in a pregnancy study. This chain uses TRBV29-1 with TRBJ2-7; 8 bases map to TRBD1. Here the CDR3 reads CSVLTGGSLYEQYF. In DNA form, the CDR3 reads TGCAGCGTACTAACAGGGGGTTCCCTCTACGAGCAGTACTTC.